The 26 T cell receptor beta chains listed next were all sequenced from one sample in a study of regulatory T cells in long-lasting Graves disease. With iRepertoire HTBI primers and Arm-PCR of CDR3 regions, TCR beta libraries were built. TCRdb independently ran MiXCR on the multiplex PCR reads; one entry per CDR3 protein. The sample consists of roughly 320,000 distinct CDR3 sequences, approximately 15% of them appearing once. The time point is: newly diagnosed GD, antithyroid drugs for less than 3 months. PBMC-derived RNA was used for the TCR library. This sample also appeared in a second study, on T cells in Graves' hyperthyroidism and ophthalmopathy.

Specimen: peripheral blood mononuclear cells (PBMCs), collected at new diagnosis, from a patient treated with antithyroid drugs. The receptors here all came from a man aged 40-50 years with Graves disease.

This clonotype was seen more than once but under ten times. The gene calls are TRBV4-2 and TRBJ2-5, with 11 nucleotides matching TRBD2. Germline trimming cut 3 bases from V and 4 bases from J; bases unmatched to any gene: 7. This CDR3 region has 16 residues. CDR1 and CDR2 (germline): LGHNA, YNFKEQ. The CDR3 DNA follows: TGTGCCAGCAGCCAGCATAGCGGGGGGGCCGCAGAGACCCAGTACTTC. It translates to CASSQHSGGAAETQYF.

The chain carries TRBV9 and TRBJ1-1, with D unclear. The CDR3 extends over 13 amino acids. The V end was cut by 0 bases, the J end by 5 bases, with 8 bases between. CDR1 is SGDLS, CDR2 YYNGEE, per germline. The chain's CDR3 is CASSVGPRTEAFF. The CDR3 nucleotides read TGTGCCAGCAGCGTAGGGCCTAGGACTGAAGCTTTCTTT.

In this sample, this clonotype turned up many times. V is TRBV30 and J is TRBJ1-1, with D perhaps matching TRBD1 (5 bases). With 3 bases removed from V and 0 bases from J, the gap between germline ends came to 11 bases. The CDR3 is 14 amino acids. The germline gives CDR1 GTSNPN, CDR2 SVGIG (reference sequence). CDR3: CAWSRQLMNTEAFF. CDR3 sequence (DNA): TGTGCCTGGAGCCGACAGCTAATGAACACTGAAGCTTTCTTT.

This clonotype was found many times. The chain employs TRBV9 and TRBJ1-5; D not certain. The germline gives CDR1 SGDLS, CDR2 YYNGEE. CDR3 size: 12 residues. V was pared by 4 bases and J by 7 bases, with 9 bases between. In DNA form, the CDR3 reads TGTGCCAGCAGCCCAAGAAGCCAGCCCCAGCATTTT. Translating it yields CASSPRSQPQHF.

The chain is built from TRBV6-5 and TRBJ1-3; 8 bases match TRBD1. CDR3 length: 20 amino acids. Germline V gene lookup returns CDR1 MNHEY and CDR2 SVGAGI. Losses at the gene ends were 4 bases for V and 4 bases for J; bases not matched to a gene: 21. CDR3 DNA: TGTGCCAGCAGTTCTATACCGGACAGGGCGGACTACTTTTTCGGAAACACCATATATTTT. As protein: CASSSIPDRADYFFGNTIYF.

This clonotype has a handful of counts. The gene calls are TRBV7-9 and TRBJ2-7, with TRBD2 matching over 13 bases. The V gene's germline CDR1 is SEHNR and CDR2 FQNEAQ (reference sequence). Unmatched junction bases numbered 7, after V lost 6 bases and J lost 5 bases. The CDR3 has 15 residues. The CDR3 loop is CASRPTSGGGNEQYF. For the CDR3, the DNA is TGTGCCAGCAGACCTACTAGCGGGGGGGGCAACGAGCAGTACTTC.

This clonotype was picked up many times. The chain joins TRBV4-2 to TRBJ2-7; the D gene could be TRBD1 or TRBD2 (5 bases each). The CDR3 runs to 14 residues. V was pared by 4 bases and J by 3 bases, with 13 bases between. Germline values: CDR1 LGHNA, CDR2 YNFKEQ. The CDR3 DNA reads TGTGCCAGCAGCCTGGGGGAGCAGGGCTACGAGCAGTACTTC. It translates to CASSLGEQGYEQYF.

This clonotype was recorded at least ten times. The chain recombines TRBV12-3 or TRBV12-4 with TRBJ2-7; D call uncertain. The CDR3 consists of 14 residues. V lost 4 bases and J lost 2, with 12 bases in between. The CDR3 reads CASSSYIKPYEQYF. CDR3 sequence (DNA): TGTGCCAGCAGTTCGTACATAAAGCCCTACGAGCAGTACTTC.

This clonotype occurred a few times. The CDR3 nucleotides are TGTGCCAGCAGTGAATGGGCTAGCGGGGGGAGAGAGACCCAGTACTTC. It codes for CASSEWASGGRETQYF. The chain uses TRBV25-1 and TRBJ2-5, with TRBD2 identical over 11 bases. Trimming removed 1 base from V and 4 bases from J; junction bases left unmatched: 5. Germline CDR1 and CDR2: MGHDK and SYGVNS. This CDR3 comprises 16 residues.

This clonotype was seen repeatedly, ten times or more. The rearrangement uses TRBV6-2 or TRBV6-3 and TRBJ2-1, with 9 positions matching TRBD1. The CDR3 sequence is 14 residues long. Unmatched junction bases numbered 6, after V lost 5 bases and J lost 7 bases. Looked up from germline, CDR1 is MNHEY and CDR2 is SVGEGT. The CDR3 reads CASSNRDRENEQFF. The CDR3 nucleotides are TGTGCCAGCAGTAACCGGGACAGGGAAAATGAGCAGTTCTTC.

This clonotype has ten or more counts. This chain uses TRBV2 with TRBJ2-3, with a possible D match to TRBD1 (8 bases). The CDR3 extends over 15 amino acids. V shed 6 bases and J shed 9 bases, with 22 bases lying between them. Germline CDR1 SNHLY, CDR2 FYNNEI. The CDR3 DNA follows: TGTGCCAGCAGGGTCGGGGGGACAGGAGTCGAGACGCAGTATTTT. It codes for CASRVGGTGVETQYF.

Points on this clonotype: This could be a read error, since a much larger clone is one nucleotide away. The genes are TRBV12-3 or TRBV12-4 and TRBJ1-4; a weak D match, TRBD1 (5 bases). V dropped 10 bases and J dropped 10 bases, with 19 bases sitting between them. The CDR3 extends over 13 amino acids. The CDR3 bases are TGTGCCACATCCCGGGACTTGGAAGCAAAACTGTTTTTT. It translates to CATSRDLEAKLFF.

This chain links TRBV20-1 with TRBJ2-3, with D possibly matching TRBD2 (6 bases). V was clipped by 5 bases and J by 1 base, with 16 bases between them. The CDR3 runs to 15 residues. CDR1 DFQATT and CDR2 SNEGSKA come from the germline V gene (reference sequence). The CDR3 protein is CSAFKLALRTDTQYF. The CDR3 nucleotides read TGCAGTGCTTTCAAACTAGCTCTCCGCACAGATACGCAGTATTTT.

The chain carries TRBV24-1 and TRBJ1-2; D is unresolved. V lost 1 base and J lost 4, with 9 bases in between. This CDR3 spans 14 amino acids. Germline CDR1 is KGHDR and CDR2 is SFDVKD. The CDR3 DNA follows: TGTGCCACCAGTGATTTTGGGAGTCGCTATGGCTACACCTTC. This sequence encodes CATSDFGSRYGYTF.

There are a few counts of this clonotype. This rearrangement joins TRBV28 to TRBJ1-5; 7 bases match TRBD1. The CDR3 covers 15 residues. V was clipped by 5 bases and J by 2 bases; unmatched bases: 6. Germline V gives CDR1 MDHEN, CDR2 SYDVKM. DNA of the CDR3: TGTGCCAGCAGTCCCCGCGGACAGGGCAATCAGCCCCAGCATTTT. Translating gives CASSPRGQGNQPQHF.

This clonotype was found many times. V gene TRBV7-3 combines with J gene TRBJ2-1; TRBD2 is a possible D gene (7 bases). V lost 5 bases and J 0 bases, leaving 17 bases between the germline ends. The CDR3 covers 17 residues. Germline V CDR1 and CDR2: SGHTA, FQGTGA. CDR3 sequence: CASSPPLGGASYNEQFF. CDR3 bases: TGTGCCAGCAGCCCCCCTTTGGGGGGGGCCTCCTACAATGAGCAGTTCTTC.

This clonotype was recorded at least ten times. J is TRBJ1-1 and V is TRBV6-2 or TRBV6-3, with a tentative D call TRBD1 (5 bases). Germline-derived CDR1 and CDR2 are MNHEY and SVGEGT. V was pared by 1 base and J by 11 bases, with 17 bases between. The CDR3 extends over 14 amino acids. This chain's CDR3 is CASSYYPTGTYAFF. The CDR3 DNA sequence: TGTGCCAGCAGTTACTATCCCACCGGGACTTACGCTTTCTTT.

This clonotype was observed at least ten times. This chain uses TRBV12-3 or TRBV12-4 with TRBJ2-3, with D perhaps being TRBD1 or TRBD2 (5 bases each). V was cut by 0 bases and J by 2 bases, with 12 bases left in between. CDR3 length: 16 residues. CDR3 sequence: CASSLAQGEHTDTQYF. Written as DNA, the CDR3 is TGTGCCAGCAGTTTAGCTCAGGGAGAGCACACAGATACGCAGTATTTT.

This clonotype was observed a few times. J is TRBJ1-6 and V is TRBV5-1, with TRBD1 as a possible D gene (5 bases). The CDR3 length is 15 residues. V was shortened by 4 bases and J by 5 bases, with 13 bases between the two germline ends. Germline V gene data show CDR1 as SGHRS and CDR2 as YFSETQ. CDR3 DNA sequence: TGCGCCAGCAGCGCCGGGGCCTTAAATAATTCACCCCTCCACTTT. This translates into CASSAGALNNSPLHF. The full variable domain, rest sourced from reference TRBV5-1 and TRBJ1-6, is KAGVTQTPRYLIKTRGQQVTLSCSPISGHRSVSWYQQTPGQGLQFLFEYFSETQRNKGNFPGRFSGRQFSNSRSEMNVSTLELGDSALYLCASSAGALNNSPLHFGNGTRLTVT.

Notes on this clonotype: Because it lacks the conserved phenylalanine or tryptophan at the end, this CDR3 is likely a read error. CDR3 in amino acids: CASSPTSGGKETQYC. DNA for the CDR3: TGCGCCAGCAGCCCGACTAGCGGGGGGAAAGAGACCCAGTACTGC. The rearrangement uses TRBV5-1 and TRBJ2-5, with TRBD2 matching 13 bases. CDR3 length: 15 amino acids. V shed 4 bases, J shed 3 bases, and the junction held 3 bases outside the gene matches. Per germline, CDR1 SGHRS and CDR2 YFSETQ.

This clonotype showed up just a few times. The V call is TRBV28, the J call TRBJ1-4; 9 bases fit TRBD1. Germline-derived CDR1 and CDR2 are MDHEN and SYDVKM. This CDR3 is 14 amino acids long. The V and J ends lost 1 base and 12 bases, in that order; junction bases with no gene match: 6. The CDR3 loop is CASSLLQGAKELFF. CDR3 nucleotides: TGTGCCAGCAGTTTATTACAGGGGGCCAAGGAACTGTTTTTT. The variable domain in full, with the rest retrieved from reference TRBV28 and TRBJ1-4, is DVKVTQSSRYLVKRTGEKVFLECVQDMDHENMFWYRQDPGLGLRLIYFSYDVKMKEKGDIPEGYSVSREKKERFSLILESASTNQTSMYLCASSLLQGAKELFFGSGTQLSVL.

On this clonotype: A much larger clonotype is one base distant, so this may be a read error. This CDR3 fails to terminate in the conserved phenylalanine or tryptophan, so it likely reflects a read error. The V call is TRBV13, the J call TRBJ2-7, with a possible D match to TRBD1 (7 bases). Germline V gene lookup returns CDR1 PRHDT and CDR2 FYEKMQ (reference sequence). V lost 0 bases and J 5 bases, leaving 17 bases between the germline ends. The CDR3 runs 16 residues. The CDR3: CASSLGRGVLGDEQYL. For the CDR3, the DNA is TGTGCCAGCAGCTTAGGCAGGGGGGTCCTCGGAGACGAGCAGTACCTC.

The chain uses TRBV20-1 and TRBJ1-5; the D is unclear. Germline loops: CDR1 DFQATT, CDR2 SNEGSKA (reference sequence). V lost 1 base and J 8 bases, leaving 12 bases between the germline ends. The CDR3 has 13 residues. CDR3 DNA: TGCAGTGCTAGAGTGTCAACGGCTGAGCCCCAGCATTTT. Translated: CSARVSTAEPQHF.

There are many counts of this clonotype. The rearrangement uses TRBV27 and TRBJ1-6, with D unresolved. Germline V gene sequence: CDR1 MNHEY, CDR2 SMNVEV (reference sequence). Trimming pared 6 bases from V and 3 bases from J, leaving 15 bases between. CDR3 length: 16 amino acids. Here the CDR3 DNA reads TGTGCCAGCAGCCAAAACGGGCAGTTCTATAATTCACCCCTCCACTTT. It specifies CASSQNGQFYNSPLHF.

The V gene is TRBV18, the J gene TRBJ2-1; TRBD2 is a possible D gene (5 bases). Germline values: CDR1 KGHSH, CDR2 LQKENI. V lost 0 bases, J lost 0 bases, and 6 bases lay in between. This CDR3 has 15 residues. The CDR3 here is CASSPPSGSYNEQFF. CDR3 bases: TGTGCCAGCTCACCACCAAGCGGCTCCTACAATGAGCAGTTCTTC.

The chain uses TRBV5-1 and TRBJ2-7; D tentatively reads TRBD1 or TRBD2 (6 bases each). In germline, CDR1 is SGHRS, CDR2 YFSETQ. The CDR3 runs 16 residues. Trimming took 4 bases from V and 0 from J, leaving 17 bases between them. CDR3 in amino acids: CASSGGPRDGSYEQYF. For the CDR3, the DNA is TGCGCCAGCAGCGGGGGGCCCCGGGACGGCTCCTACGAGCAGTACTTC.